The 30 T cell receptor beta chains given below trace back to one sample, sequenced in a study of T cells in Graves' hyperthyroidism and ophthalmopathy. RNA transcripts gave rise to amplified TCR beta CDR3 regions. An initial round of RT-PCR targeting the TCR CDR3 relied on the HTBI primer set. Using its own MiXCR run on the multiplex PCR reads, TCRdb lists one record per CDR3 protein. The sample has roughly 710,000 distinct CDR3 sequences; roughly 32% are singletons. What was sequenced was blood. The receptor source for this set is a woman aged 40 to 49 with Graves' hyperthyroidism.

This sequence joins TRBV10-2 and TRBJ2-6, with D possibly TRBD2 on 6 matching bases. The CDR3 is 19 residues long. V lost 9 bases to trimming and J lost 1 base, with 25 bases between them. Germline CDR1 WSHSY, CDR2 SAAADI. In DNA form, the CDR3 reads TGCGCCAGTCCGGCTAGCCGGGGGATAGGTGTATCTGGGGCCAACGTCCTGACTTTC. This codes for CASPASRGIGVSGANVLTF.

V usage is TRBV28 and J usage is TRBJ1-5; D is uncertain. Trimming shortened V by 5 bases and J by 5 bases, and 16 bases separated the two germline ends. CDR1 is MDHEN and CDR2 is SYDVKM in the germline V gene. The CDR3 consists of 15 residues. The CDR3 DNA is TGTGCCAGCAGTCCTAGAGCCGAGGGAGATCAGCCCCAGCATTTT. It yields the protein CASSPRAEGDQPQHF.

This clonotype was counted ten times or more. The rearrangement links TRBV10-3 to TRBJ2-5, with 11 bases matching TRBD2. This CDR3 has 17 residues. The germline CDR1 and CDR2 sequences are ENHRY and SYGVKD. J lost 5 bases, V lost 6 bases, and 14 bases had no gene match. CDR3 nucleotides: TGTGCCATCAGCCCCCAAGGCCCGGGACTAGCGGCCGAGACCCAGTACTTC. Amino acids: CAISPQGPGLAAETQYF.

This clonotype was seen ten or more times. CDR3: CASSLGGGSGQPQHF. As DNA, the CDR3 is TGTGCCAGCAGCTTAGGTGGGGGCAGTGGTCAGCCCCAGCATTTT. The V call is TRBV7-2, the J call TRBJ1-5; the D gene is possibly TRBD1 (6 bases). V gave up 1 base and J gave up 6 bases, with 13 bases separating them. Germline-derived CDR1 and CDR2 are SGHTA and FQGNSA. The CDR3 sequence is 15 residues long.

The CDR3 loop reads CSATASAGLWEQYF. In nucleotides, the CDR3 is TGCAGTGCGACCGCCTCTGCAGGGCTATGGGAGCAGTACTTC. The gene calls are TRBV20-1 and TRBJ2-7; weak D call: TRBD1 (5 bases). This CDR3 is built from 14 residues. In germline, CDR1 is DFQATT, CDR2 SNEGSKA (reference sequence). The V end was cut by 6 bases, the J end by 7 bases, with 22 bases between.

For this clonotype: The germline gene is not matched at one end of the junction; a read error may be the cause. This sequence joins TRBV10-2 and TRBJ1-1; no definite D call. CDR3 size: 15 residues. Germline CDR1 reads WSHSY; CDR2 reads SAAADI. The CDR3 DNA is TGTGCCAGCAGCCCGATCGACCGACAGAACACTGAAGCTTTCTTT. It specifies CASSPIDRQNTEAFF.

The rearrangement joins TRBV10-3 to TRBJ2-5; D gene uncertain. CDR3 length: 14 residues. Trimming pared 5 bases from V and 3 bases from J, leaving 13 bases between. Germline assignment: CDR1 ENHRY and CDR2 SYGVKD. CDR3 nucleotide sequence: TGTGCCATCAGTCCCGCACGATCAAAAGAGACCCAGTACTTC. Encoded protein: CAISPARSKETQYF.

This clonotype was counted only a few times. The gene calls are TRBV4-1 and TRBJ2-5, with no clear D. Germline CDR1 and CDR2: MGHRA and YSYEKL. V was clipped by 1 base and J by 4 bases, with 16 bases between them. CDR3 size: 16 residues. CDR3 nucleotides: TGCGCCAGCAGCCAAGGCGCCTATCCCTATCCAGAGACCCAGTACTTC. Its protein product is CASSQGAYPYPETQYF.

The sample holds many counts of this clonotype. The V and J genes are TRBV3-1 and TRBJ1-1; the D is unclear. Per the germline V gene, CDR1 is LGHDT and CDR2 is YNNKEL (reference sequence). V lost 6 bases and J lost 4, with 9 bases in between. The CDR3 loop spans 12 amino acids. The CDR3 DNA reads as TGTGCCAGCAGGGGCAGAGGCACTGAAGCTTTCTTT. Residues: CASRGRGTEAFF.

This clonotype was observed a handful of times. The V gene is TRBV7-2, the J gene TRBJ2-7; D is perhaps TRBD1 or TRBD2 (5 bases each). The CDR3 length is 14 residues. Trimming shortened V by 5 bases and J by 2 bases, and 13 bases separated the two germline ends. Germline CDR1 and CDR2: SGHTA and FQGNSA. CDR3 DNA sequence: TGTGCCAGCAGCACCGGCAGGGACGCCTACGAGCAGTACTTC. Protein: CASSTGRDAYEQYF.

The rearrangement links TRBV19 to TRBJ2-2; 11 nucleotides line up with TRBD2. Trimming removed 6 bases from V and 6 bases from J; junction bases left unmatched: 9. This CDR3 contains 16 residues. CDR1 is LNHDA, CDR2 SQIVND, per germline (reference sequence). As DNA, the CDR3 is TGTGCCAGTAGCTTCTATCCGGGACTAGCGGCCGGGGAGCTGTTTTTT. It translates to CASSFYPGLAAGELFF.

This clonotype was seen many times. This chain links TRBV19 with TRBJ2-7, with 7 bases that match TRBD1. V lost 5 bases and J lost 5; bases outside the gene matches: 6. CDR3 size: 13 residues. Germline CDR1 LNHDA, CDR2 SQIVND (reference sequence). The CDR3 DNA reads as TGTGCCAGTAGTCGACAGGGTTTGGACGAGCAGTACTTC. Its protein product is CASSRQGLDEQYF.

This chain joins TRBV20-1 and TRBJ1-2, with 7 bases aligning to TRBD1. CDR1 and CDR2 (germline): DFQATT, SNEGSKA (reference sequence). The J segment lost 3 bases and the V segment lost 3 bases, leaving 4 bases of the junction unmatched. The length of the CDR3 is 13 residues. For the CDR3, the DNA is TGCAGTGCTAGTAGGGACAGTGACTATGGCTACACCTTC. Protein: CSASRDSDYGYTF.

The table lists this clonotype with many counts. J is TRBJ1-4 and V is TRBV15, with D hard to call. The germline V gene encodes CDR1 LNHNV and CDR2 YYDKDF (reference sequence). Between the trimmed V and J ends, which lost 1 base and 6 bases, there was a span of 21 bases. The CDR3 is 18 amino acids. CDR3 DNA: TGTGCCACCAGCAGAGCCAAGGTAGCCTTACTCCCGTATGAAAAACTGTTTTTT. Translated, it gives CATSRAKVALLPYEKLFF.

Many counts were recorded for this clonotype. This chain joins TRBV7-8 and TRBJ2-2; no firm D call. The V gene lost 5 bases and the J gene lost 2 bases, with 12 bases spanning the gap. In germline, CDR1 is SGHVS, CDR2 FQNEAQ. The CDR3 has 15 amino acids. Here the CDR3 reads CASSRAALNTGELFF. The CDR3 nucleotides read TGTGCCAGCAGCCGGGCAGCCCTAAACACCGGGGAGCTGTTTTTT.

This clonotype was detected many times. The chain is built from TRBV10-3 and TRBJ1-2; D remains ambiguous. Deletions cut 6 bases from V and 8 bases from J, with 16 bases between. CDR3 length: 13 residues. CDR1 and CDR2 from the germline V gene are ENHRY and SYGVKD. The CDR3 loop is CAISVDTFGGYTF. CDR3 sequence (DNA): TGTGCCATCAGCGTCGACACTTTCGGAGGCTACACCTTC.

The rearrangement uses TRBV6-1 and TRBJ2-7; 7 nucleotides match TRBD2. The CDR3 is made up of 15 amino acids. Germline V lookup: CDR1 MNHNS, CDR2 SASEGT. The ends lost 5 bases at V and 3 bases at J; junction bases unmatched: 10. CDR3: CASSYSGLVSYEQYF. The CDR3, as DNA: TGTGCCAGCAGTTACTCCGGACTAGTTAGCTACGAGCAGTACTTC.

This clonotype was observed many times. The chain employs TRBV11-2 and TRBJ1-2, with D tentatively TRBD1 (5 bases). CDR3 size: 14 residues. Germline-derived CDR1 and CDR2 are SGHAT and FQNNGV. V dropped 5 bases and J dropped 4 bases, with 14 bases sitting between them. CDR3 DNA sequence: TGTGCCAGCAGCCCCACCGGGACCGTCTATGGCTACACCTTC. This encodes CASSPTGTVYGYTF.

V usage is TRBV14 and J usage is TRBJ1-6, with D tentatively TRBD1 (5 bases). The CDR3 sequence is 14 residues long. The germline gives CDR1 SGHDN, CDR2 FVKESK. Deletions cut 5 bases from V and 7 bases from J, with 12 bases between. CDR3 nucleotides: TGTGCCAGCAGCTGGGGGAGATGGAATTCACCCCTCCACTTT. Protein: CASSWGRWNSPLHF.

The chain recombines TRBV6-6 with TRBJ1-2; 9 bases fit TRBD1. This CDR3 comprises 15 residues. CDR1 is MNHNY and CDR2 is SVGAGI in the germline V gene (reference sequence). V lost 6 bases to trimming and J lost 6 bases; unmatched junction nucleotides: 11. The CDR3 sequence is CASRYQTGTGHGYTF. The CDR3 DNA follows: TGTGCCAGCAGATATCAAACCGGGACAGGGCATGGCTACACCTTC.

In this sample, this clonotype turned up many times. The rearrangement joins TRBV2 to TRBJ1-6; D remains unclear. The germline gives CDR1 SNHLY, CDR2 FYNNEI. V dropped 6 bases and J dropped 5 bases, with 14 bases sitting between them. The CDR3 length is 15 residues. This CDR3 reads CASRTTEANNSPLHF. The CDR3 DNA follows: TGTGCCAGCAGAACGACGGAGGCTAATAATTCACCCCTCCACTTT. The variable domain in full, with the rest retrieved from reference TRBV2 and TRBJ1-6, is EPEVTQTPSHQVTQMGQEVILRCVPISNHLYFYWYRQILGQKVEFLVSFYNNEISEKSEIFDDQFSVERPDGSNFTLKIRSTKLEDSAMYFCASRTTEANNSPLHFGNGTRLTVT.

This clonotype was counted a few times. The chain combines TRBV19 with TRBJ1-1; the match to TRBD1 covers 12 bases. The length of the CDR3 is 15 residues. J was trimmed by 6 bases and V by 3 bases; bases with no gene match: 5. From germline, CDR1 is LNHDA and CDR2 SQIVND (reference sequence). The CDR3 sequence: CASSMGQGAGAEAFF. Written as DNA, the CDR3 is TGTGCCAGTAGTATGGGACAGGGGGCAGGGGCTGAAGCTTTCTTT. The full variable domain, completed using reference TRBV19 and TRBJ1-1, is DGGITQSPKYLFRKEGQNVTLSCEQNLNHDAMYWYRQDPGQGLRLIYYSQIVNDFQKGDIAEGYSVSREKKESFPLTVTSAQKNPTAFYLCASSMGQGAGAEAFFGQGTRLTVV.

The V call is TRBV29-1, the J call TRBJ2-5, with no clear D. Trimming removed 3 bases at V and 5 bases at J, with 19 bases between. The CDR3 extends over 15 amino acids. Germline CDR1 is SQVTM and CDR2 is ANQGSEA. The CDR3: CSVEGVVGRAETQYF. The CDR3 DNA reads TGCAGCGTTGAGGGTGTCGTGGGAAGGGCGGAGACCCAGTACTTC. The variable domain in full, with the rest retrieved from reference TRBV29-1 and TRBJ2-5, is SAVISQKPSRDICQRGTSLTIQCQVDSQVTMMFWYRQQPGQSLTLIATANQGSEATYESGFVIDKFPISRPNLTFSTLTVSNMSPEDSSIYLCSVEGVVGRAETQYFGPGTRLLVL.

This sequence joins TRBV9 and TRBJ1-1; 9 nucleotides align to TRBD1. Germline CDR1 reads SGDLS; CDR2 reads YYNGEE. CDR3 length: 17 amino acids. The J segment lost 0 bases and the V segment lost 3 bases, leaving 9 bases of the junction unmatched. In nucleotides, the CDR3 is TGTGCCAGCAGCGAAATCAGGACAGGGGATTTGAACACTGAAGCTTTCTTT. Protein product: CASSEIRTGDLNTEAFF.

This clonotype came up many times. CDR3 in amino acids: CASSPQGDTEAFF. DNA for the CDR3: TGTGCCAGCAGCCCACAGGGGGACACTGAAGCTTTCTTT. This rearrangement joins TRBV7-2 to TRBJ1-1; 8 bases line up with TRBD1. V was clipped by 5 bases and J by 3 bases; unmatched bases: 2. The CDR3 spans 13 residues. Germline lookup yields CDR1 SGHTA and CDR2 FQGNSA.

V and J are TRBV7-2 and TRBJ1-5, with D perhaps TRBD1 (5 bases). Trimming removed 4 bases at V and 4 bases at J, with 23 bases between. Germline CDR1 and CDR2: SGHTA and FQGNSA. This CDR3 is built from 18 residues. As DNA, the CDR3 is TGTGCCAGCAGCTCAGTCCATTATGAGGGTTGGGGGAATCAGCCCCAGCATTTT. Its translation is CASSSVHYEGWGNQPQHF.

Ten or more counts support this clonotype. CDR3 amino acids: CASSPQTLMNTEAFF. The DNA of the CDR3 is TGTGCCAGCAGCCCCCAGACACTAATGAACACTGAAGCTTTCTTT. This rearrangement joins TRBV7-9 to TRBJ1-1; no clear D gene. Germline CDR1 is SEHNR and CDR2 is FQNEAQ (reference sequence). The CDR3 sequence is 15 residues long. Trimming took 5 bases from V and 0 from J, leaving 13 bases between them.

At least ten counts were recorded for this clonotype. The chain is built from TRBV7-9 and TRBJ1-2; no clear D. Germline lookup yields CDR1 SEHNR and CDR2 FQNEAQ (reference sequence). The CDR3 is made up of 14 amino acids. The V and J ends lost 8 bases and 8 bases respectively, with 21 bases between them. The CDR3 nucleotides are TGTGCCAGCTCCCTAAACCAGGCAGATCCCGGCTACACCTTC. Amino acids: CASSLNQADPGYTF.

The V call is TRBV7-2, the J call TRBJ2-7, with D perhaps TRBD1 (6 bases). Between the trimmed V and J ends, which lost 6 bases and 7 bases, there was a span of 16 bases. Per germline, CDR1 SGHTA and CDR2 FQGNSA. This CDR3 has 13 residues. CDR3 nucleotides: TGTGCCAGCAGTTTATTCCCCCAGGGGGAGCAGTACTTC. It is translated as CASSLFPQGEQYF.

In its sample, this clonotype was seen many times. The V and J genes are TRBV5-1 and TRBJ1-4; D ambiguous. The CDR3 runs 12 residues. V lost 5 bases and J 3 bases, leaving 5 bases between the germline ends. Germline V gives CDR1 SGHRS, CDR2 YFSETQ. Here the CDR3 DNA reads TGCGCCAGCAGGGACTCTAATGAAAAACTGTTTTTT. Protein product: CASRDSNEKLFF.